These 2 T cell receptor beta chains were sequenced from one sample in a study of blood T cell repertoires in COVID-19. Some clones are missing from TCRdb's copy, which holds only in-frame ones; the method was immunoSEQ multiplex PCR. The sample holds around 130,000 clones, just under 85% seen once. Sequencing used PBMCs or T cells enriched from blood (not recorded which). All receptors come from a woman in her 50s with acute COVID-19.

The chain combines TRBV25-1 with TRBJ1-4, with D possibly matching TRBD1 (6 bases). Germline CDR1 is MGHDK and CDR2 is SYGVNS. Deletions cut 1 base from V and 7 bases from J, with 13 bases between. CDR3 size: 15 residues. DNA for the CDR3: TGTGCCAGCAGTGAATCTCTGGGGGGGGCTGAAAAACTGTTTTTT. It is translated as CASSESLGGAEKLFF.

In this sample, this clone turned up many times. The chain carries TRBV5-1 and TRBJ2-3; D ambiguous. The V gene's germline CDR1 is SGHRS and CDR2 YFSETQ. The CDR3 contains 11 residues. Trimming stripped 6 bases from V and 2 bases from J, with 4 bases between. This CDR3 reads CASTNTDTQYF. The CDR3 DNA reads TGCGCCAGCACCAACACAGATACGCAGTATTTT.